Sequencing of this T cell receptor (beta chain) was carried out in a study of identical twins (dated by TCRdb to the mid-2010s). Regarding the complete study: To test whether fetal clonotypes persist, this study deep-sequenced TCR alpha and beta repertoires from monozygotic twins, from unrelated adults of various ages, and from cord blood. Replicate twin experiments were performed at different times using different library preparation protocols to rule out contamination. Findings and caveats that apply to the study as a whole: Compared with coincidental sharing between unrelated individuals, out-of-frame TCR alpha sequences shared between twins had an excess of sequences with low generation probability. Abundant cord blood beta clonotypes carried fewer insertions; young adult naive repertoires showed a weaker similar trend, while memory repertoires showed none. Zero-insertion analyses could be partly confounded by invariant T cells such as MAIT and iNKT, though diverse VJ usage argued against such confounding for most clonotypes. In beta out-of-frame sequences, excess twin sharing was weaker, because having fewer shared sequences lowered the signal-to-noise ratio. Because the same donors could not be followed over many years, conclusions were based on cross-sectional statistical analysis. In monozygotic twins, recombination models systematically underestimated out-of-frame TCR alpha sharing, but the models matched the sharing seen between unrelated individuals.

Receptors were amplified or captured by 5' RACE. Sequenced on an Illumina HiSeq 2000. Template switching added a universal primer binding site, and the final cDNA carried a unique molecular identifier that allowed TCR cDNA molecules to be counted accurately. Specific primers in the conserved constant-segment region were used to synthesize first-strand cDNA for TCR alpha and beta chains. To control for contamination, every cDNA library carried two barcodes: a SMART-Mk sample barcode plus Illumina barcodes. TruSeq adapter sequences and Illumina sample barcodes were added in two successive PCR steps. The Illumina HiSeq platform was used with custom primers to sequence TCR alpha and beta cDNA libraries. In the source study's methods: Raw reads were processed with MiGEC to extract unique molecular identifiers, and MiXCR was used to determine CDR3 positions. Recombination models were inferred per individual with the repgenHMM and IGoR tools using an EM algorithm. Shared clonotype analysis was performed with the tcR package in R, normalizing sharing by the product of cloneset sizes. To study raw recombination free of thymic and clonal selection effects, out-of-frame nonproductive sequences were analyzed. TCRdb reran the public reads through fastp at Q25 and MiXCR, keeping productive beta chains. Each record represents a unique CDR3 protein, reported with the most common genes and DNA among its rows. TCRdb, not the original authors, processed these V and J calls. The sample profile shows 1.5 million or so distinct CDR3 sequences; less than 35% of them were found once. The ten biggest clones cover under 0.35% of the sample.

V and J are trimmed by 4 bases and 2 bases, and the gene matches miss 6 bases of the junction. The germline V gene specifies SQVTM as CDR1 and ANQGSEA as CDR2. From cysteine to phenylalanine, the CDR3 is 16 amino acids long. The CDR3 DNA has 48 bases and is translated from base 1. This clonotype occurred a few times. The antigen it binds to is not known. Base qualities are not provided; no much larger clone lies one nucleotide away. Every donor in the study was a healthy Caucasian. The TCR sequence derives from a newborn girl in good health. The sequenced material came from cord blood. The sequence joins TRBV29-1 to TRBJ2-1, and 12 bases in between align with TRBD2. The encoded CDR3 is CSVVGRLAGAYNEQFF. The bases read TGCAGCGTTGTGGGCCGACTAGCGGGGGCCTACAATGAGCAGTTCTTC.